What follows is one TCR beta chain and its context. Its target is not known. Regions amplified from RNA transcripts were the TCR beta CDR3 regions. When the TCR CDR3 underwent first-round RT-PCR, the HTBI primer set was used. TCRdb re-called the multiplex PCR reads through MiXCR, storing one row per CDR3 protein. The table lists 750,000 to 900,000 distinct CDR3 sequences, 35% to 45% of them singletons. The data derive from a study of T cells in Graves' hyperthyroidism and ophthalmopathy. Study observations and caveats: Also found in blood were most expanded thyroid clonotypes above 0.001.

J gave up 1 base and V 9 bases, and 5 bases lay outside the gene matches. Looked up from germline, CDR1 is MRHNA and CDR2 is SNTAGT. The CDR3 has 14 residues. The sequence was obtained from a man aged 18 to 29 with Graves' hyperthyroidism. V is TRBV6-4 and J is TRBJ2-2; 7 bases fit TRBD1. The specimen was blood. This CDR3 reads CASPDRLNTGELFF. The CDR3 region has the DNA TGTGCCAGTCCGGACAGGCTGAACACCGGGGAGCTGTTTTTT.